What follows are 30 T cell receptor beta chains derived from one specimen sequenced in a study of long-term antiretroviral therapy in people with HIV. Samples were assayed with immunoSEQ v3.0 at survey level. The repertoire was sequenced with immunoSEQ multiplex PCR; TCRdb's copy has only in-frame clones and lacks some. The sample lists tens of thousands of clones; approximately 85% were seen once. Material: unsorted PBMCs, obtained 0.3 years after starting antiretroviral therapy. These receptors were collected from a young man with HIV.

In regard to this clone: The same CDR3 arises from other DNA sequences in this sample as well. The V and J genes are TRBV7-3 and TRBJ2-5; D not resolved. The germline V gene encodes CDR1 SGHTA and CDR2 FQGTGA. The CDR3 loop spans 15 amino acids. Trimming pared 0 bases from V and 5 bases from J, leaving 13 bases between. This CDR3 reads CASSLTPGGGETQYF. DNA of the CDR3: TGTGCCAGCAGCTTAACCCCTGGCGGTGGGGAGACCCAGTACTTC.

The chain has TRBV5-4 and TRBJ2-4; a possible D gene is TRBD1 (5 bases). The CDR3 has 13 residues. V was pared by 4 bases and J by 7 bases, with 12 bases between. The germline CDR1 and CDR2 sequences are SGHNT and YYREEE (reference sequence). CDR3 loop: CASSPHQGNIQYF. The CDR3 nucleotides are TGTGCCAGCAGCCCCCATCAGGGCAACATTCAGTACTTC.

The V and J genes are TRBV15 and TRBJ1-5, with 9 nucleotides matching TRBD1. V was pared by 0 bases and J by 6 bases, with 3 bases of the junction left unmatched. The CDR3 is 15 amino acids. CDR1 and CDR2 (germline): LNHNV, YYDKDF (reference sequence). CDR3 residues: CATSRDDRGAQPQHF. CDR3 bases: TGTGCCACCAGCAGAGATGACAGGGGGGCTCAGCCCCAGCATTTT.

The chain couples TRBV15 to TRBJ2-7; D uncertain. The V gene's germline CDR1 is LNHNV and CDR2 YYDKDF (reference sequence). V lost 4 bases, J lost 0 bases, and 7 bases lay in between. The CDR3 is made up of 13 amino acids. The CDR3 sequence is CATSIGNSYEQYF. The CDR3 nucleotides are TGTGCCACCAGCATCGGAAACTCCTACGAGCAGTACTTC.

The chain is built from TRBV9 and TRBJ2-1, with 14 bases matching TRBD2. V dropped 3 bases and J dropped 7; count of bases not matched to a gene: 6. The CDR3 covers 16 residues. Germline CDR1 SGDLS, CDR2 YYNGEE. The DNA of the CDR3 is TGTGCCAGCAGCGCACCGGGACTAGCGGGGGAGAATGAGCAGTTCTTC. It encodes CASSAPGLAGENEQFF.

The chain uses TRBV9 and TRBJ2-3; TRBD1 matches at 7 bases. The junction had 9 bases not matched to a gene; V was cut back by 0 bases and J by 2 bases. The CDR3 loop spans 17 amino acids. Germline CDR1 reads SGDLS; CDR2 reads YYNGEE. The chain's CDR3 is CASSVDMLGQSTDTQYF. DNA of the CDR3: TGTGCCAGCAGCGTAGATATGTTGGGACAGTCCACAGATACGCAGTATTTT.

V is TRBV4-3 and J is TRBJ2-7, with TRBD2 matching 9 bases. The CDR3 sequence is 16 residues long. V lost 0 bases and J lost 2; bases outside the gene matches: 5. Germline V gene data show CDR1 as LGHNA and CDR2 as YSLEER. The chain's CDR3 is CASSQDSSGTAYEQYF. In nucleotides, the CDR3 is TGCGCCAGCAGCCAAGATTCTAGCGGGACCGCCTACGAGCAGTACTTC.

The gene calls are TRBV9 and TRBJ1-1; no definite D call. From germline, CDR1 is SGDLS and CDR2 YYNGEE. The length of the CDR3 is 13 residues. Trimming took off 3 bases at V and 0 bases at J, with 6 bases between the two ends. The CDR3 sequence is CASSERVNTEAFF. The CDR3 DNA follows: TGTGCCAGCAGCGAAAGGGTGAACACTGAAGCTTTCTTT.

This chain connects TRBV5-1 to TRBJ1-1; 11 nucleotides agree with TRBD1. The CDR3 is 16 amino acids. J gave up 5 bases and V 4 bases, and 10 bases lay outside the gene matches. Per germline, CDR1 SGHRS and CDR2 YFSETQ. Here the CDR3 DNA reads TGCGCCAGCAGCCCGGCCGGGACAGGGGGAAGGACTGAAGCTTTCTTT. Translating gives CASSPAGTGGRTEAFF.

This rearrangement joins TRBV6-1 to TRBJ2-7, with TRBD1 as a possible D gene (6 bases). CDR1 and CDR2 from the germline V gene are MNHNS and SASEGT. Trimming took off 8 bases at V and 2 bases at J, with 19 bases between the two ends. The CDR3 has 15 amino acids. This CDR3 is CASSGVPDGPYEQYF. The DNA of the CDR3 is TGTGCCAGCTCAGGGGTCCCCGACGGTCCCTACGAGCAGTACTTC.

Here the CDR3 reads CASFDNRGNTIYF. Written as DNA, the CDR3 is TGTGCCAGCTTTGATAACAGGGGAAACACCATATATTTT. The V and J genes are TRBV28 and TRBJ1-3; a possible D gene is TRBD1 (5 bases). The V and J ends lost 8 bases and 4 bases respectively, with 12 bases between them. This CDR3 has 13 residues. Germline values: CDR1 MDHEN, CDR2 SYDVKM.

This chain connects TRBV13 to TRBJ2-5; TRBD1 matches 7 bases. The J call is doubtful: the DNA matches TRBJ2-7 better. Germline V gives CDR1 PRHDT, CDR2 FYEKMQ (reference sequence). The CDR3 is 14 amino acids. The DNA for the CDR3 is TGTGCCAGCAGCTTGGACAGGAGTGGGTCCGAGCAGTACTTC. Its protein product is CASSLDRSGSEQYF.

This chain uses TRBV2 with TRBJ1-2, with a possible D match to TRBD1 (5 bases). The CDR3 extends over 12 amino acids. V was pared by 7 bases and J by 4 bases, with 10 bases between. CDR1 is SNHLY and CDR2 is FYNNEI in the germline V gene. CDR3 nucleotides: TGTGCCAGCACCAGTAGGGGCTATGGCTACACCTTC. Translated: CASTSRGYGYTF.

The rearrangement uses TRBV25-1 and TRBJ2-2, with 15 bases that match TRBD2. V lost 2 bases, J lost 5 bases, and 6 bases stayed unmatched. The germline gives CDR1 MGHDK, CDR2 SYGVNS. CDR3 size: 18 residues. The CDR3 DNA follows: TGTGCCAGCAGTGAAGCGGGACTAGCGGGAGGTTGGACCGGGGAGCTGTTTTTT. It translates to CASSEAGLAGGWTGELFF.

The V and J genes are TRBV4-3 and TRBJ2-1, with 13 bases matching TRBD2. Germline CDR1 LGHNA, CDR2 YSLEER. The V and J ends lost 1 base and 3 bases, in that order; junction bases with no gene match: 0. The CDR3 has 16 residues. The CDR3 here is CASSQGTSGSYNEQFF. The CDR3 DNA follows: TGCGCCAGCAGCCAAGGGACTAGCGGGAGCTACAATGAGCAGTTCTTC.

This sequence joins TRBV28 and TRBJ2-7; D uncertain. The V gene's germline CDR1 is MDHEN and CDR2 SYDVKM. The CDR3 totals 16 residues. Deletions cut 2 bases from V and 6 bases from J, with 20 bases between. CDR3 loop: CASSLDRANHAREQYF. The CDR3 nucleotides are TGTGCCAGCAGTTTAGATAGGGCTAACCACGCCCGCGAGCAGTACTTC.

V gene TRBV7-9 combines with J gene TRBJ1-2; perhaps TRBD1 as D (5 bases). Trimming took 4 bases from V and 8 from J, leaving 17 bases between them. Germline V gives CDR1 SEHNR, CDR2 FQNEAQ (reference sequence). This CDR3 is 14 amino acids long. The CDR3 DNA follows: TGTGCCAGCAGCTCCCTGGGACCTCTGGTGGGCTACACCTTC. Amino acid sequence: CASSSLGPLVGYTF.

The chain carries TRBV7-2 and TRBJ1-2; D perhaps matches TRBD1 (5 bases). V was cut by 1 base and J by 3 bases, with 12 bases left in between. Germline CDR1 is SGHTA and CDR2 is FQGNSA. This CDR3 spans 15 amino acids. The CDR3 nucleotides are TGTGCCAGCAGCTTAGGACTTTCAGGGCACTATGGCTACACCTTC. It yields the protein CASSLGLSGHYGYTF.

This clone has just one count. The chain joins TRBV19 to TRBJ1-5; D is undetermined. V was shortened by 4 bases and J by 2 bases, with 15 bases between the two germline ends. The CDR3 is 16 residues long. Germline V gene sequence: CDR1 LNHDA, CDR2 SQIVND (reference sequence). The CDR3 is CASSTDVFGGNQPQHF. The CDR3, as DNA: TGTGCCAGTAGTACGGACGTATTCGGAGGCAATCAGCCCCAGCATTTT.

The chain employs TRBV18 and TRBJ1-3, with unresolved D. CDR1 KGHSH and CDR2 LQKENI come from the germline V gene. Trimming pared 2 bases from V and 0 bases from J, leaving 8 bases between. This CDR3 comprises 15 residues. For the CDR3, the DNA is TGTGCCAGCTCACCAGAGGTGTTCTCTGGAAACACCATATATTTT. Its translation is CASSPEVFSGNTIYF.

The V gene is TRBV4-3, the J gene TRBJ2-4; 12 positions match TRBD2. The CDR3 is 20 amino acids. V lost 0 bases and J lost 1; bases outside the gene matches: 10. CDR1 is LGHNA and CDR2 is YSLEER in the germline V gene. CDR3 region: CASSQDLASGRALAKNIQYF. The CDR3 DNA is TGCGCCAGCAGCCAAGATCTGGCTAGCGGGAGGGCCCTGGCCAAAAACATTCAGTACTTC.

The V gene is TRBV11-2, the J gene TRBJ2-3, with 7 bases identical to TRBD2. The junction had 6 bases not matched to a gene; V was cut back by 2 bases and J by 1 base. This CDR3 contains 16 residues. Germline V gene lookup returns CDR1 SGHAT and CDR2 FQNNGV. This chain's CDR3 is CASSLFGLVGTDTQYF. In DNA form, the CDR3 reads TGTGCCAGCAGCTTATTTGGACTAGTAGGCACAGATACGCAGTATTTT.

This sequence joins TRBV7-2 and TRBJ1-1; D might be TRBD1 (5 bases). Trimming cost V 5 bases and J 7 bases, with 20 bases left between them. CDR3 size: 15 residues. Germline V gene sequence: CDR1 SGHTA, CDR2 FQGNSA. CDR3 residues: CASSAAPGLGLEAFF. The CDR3 bases are TGTGCCAGCAGCGCAGCCCCGGGACTTGGGCTTGAAGCTTTCTTT.

The chain links TRBV7-2 to TRBJ2-7, with 9 bases lining up with TRBD2. Germline loops: CDR1 SGHTA, CDR2 FQGNSA. V was clipped by 2 bases and J by 3 bases; unmatched bases: 2. The CDR3 is made up of 14 amino acids. In DNA form, the CDR3 reads TGTGCCAGCAGCTTACTAGCGGGGAGCTACGAGCAGTACTTC. It yields the protein CASSLLAGSYEQYF.

This clone appeared once. This chain uses TRBV6-5 with TRBJ2-1, with D perhaps matching TRBD2 (5 bases). The V gene lost 6 bases and the J gene lost 8 bases, with 14 bases spanning the gap. CDR3 length: 13 residues. The germline V gene has CDR1 MNHEY and CDR2 SVGAGI. The CDR3 loop is CASSSSSIHEQFF. Here the CDR3 DNA reads TGTGCCAGCAGCTCCTCTAGCATCCATGAGCAGTTCTTC.

This chain joins TRBV5-6 and TRBJ1-1; D gene uncertain. Looked up from germline, CDR1 is SGHDT and CDR2 is YYEEEE. Trimming took 0 bases from V and 5 from J, leaving 11 bases between them. This CDR3 has 14 amino acids. The CDR3 DNA sequence: TGTGCCAGCAGCTTGGGGGGTGGGGATACTGAAGCTTTCTTT. It codes for CASSLGGGDTEAFF.

The chain recombines TRBV5-1 with TRBJ2-3; 11 nucleotides line up with TRBD2. V lost 3 bases to trimming and J lost 2 bases; unmatched junction nucleotides: 2. The CDR3 length is 15 residues. CDR1 is SGHRS, CDR2 YFSETQ, per germline. This CDR3 is CASSWGLADTDTQYF. CDR3 DNA: TGCGCCAGCAGCTGGGGACTAGCGGACACAGATACGCAGTATTTT.

The chain links TRBV7-9 to TRBJ2-3; D might be TRBD1 (6 bases). Deletions cut 3 bases from V and 0 bases from J, with 10 bases between. The germline V gene has CDR1 SEHNR and CDR2 FQNEAQ (reference sequence). The CDR3 is made up of 15 amino acids. The CDR3 protein is CASSFQGPSTDTQYF. DNA of the CDR3: TGTGCCAGCAGCTTCCAGGGGCCGAGCACAGATACGCAGTATTTT.

V and J are TRBV15 and TRBJ2-1; D is undetermined. Trimming removed 1 base from V and 8 bases from J, with 9 bases in between. The germline V gene has CDR1 LNHNV and CDR2 YYDKDF (reference sequence). The CDR3 totals 13 residues. The CDR3 DNA reads TGTGCCACCAGCAGAGTACGACGTTATGAGCAGTTCTTC. The encoded protein is CATSRVRRYEQFF.

The V and J genes are TRBV7-9 and TRBJ1-2; tentatively, D is TRBD1 (5 bases). Deletions cut 5 bases from V and 6 bases from J, with 13 bases between. The V gene's germline CDR1 is SEHNR and CDR2 FQNEAQ (reference sequence). The CDR3 is made up of 13 amino acids. CDR3 region: CASSPRDPDGYTF. The CDR3 DNA reads as TGTGCCAGCAGCCCCCGGGACCCCGATGGCTACACCTTC.